The rows below give T cell receptor beta chains drawn from one sample of a study of blood T cell repertoires in COVID-19. Profiling relied on immunoSEQ multiplex PCR, and the TCRdb table lists in-frame clones only, not all of them. Of tens of thousands of clones listed, about 86% were seen once; the top ten hold under 8%. Sequencing was performed on peripheral blood. The receptors were gathered from a man aged 60 to 69 with acute or convalescent COVID-19. Each CDR3 is given with its conserved first and last residue. A D gene is named only where the DNA matches it firmly. Clone size is shown for a subset of rows, as once, few, many or a class of expanded clone.

clone_size	v_call	j_call	cdr3_length	d_call	cdr3_aa	cdr3_nt
.	TRBV7-9	TRBJ1-4	14	TRBD1	CASRKTGEAEKLFF	TGTGCCAGCAGGAAAACAGGGGAGGCTGAAAAACTGTTTTTT
.	TRBV5-1	TRBJ1-2	15	TRBD1	CASRGTGTANYGYTF	TGCGCCAGCCGCGGGACAGGGACAGCTAACTATGGCTACACCTTC
.	TRBV29-1	TRBJ1-3	16	.	CSVGKGQTDSGNTIYF	TGCAGCGTAGGAAAAGGACAGACCGACTCTGGAAACACCATATATTTT
.	TRBV6-5	TRBJ2-5	13	TRBD2	CASSASGIGTQYF	TGTGCCAGCAGCGCCAGCGGGATAGGGACCCAGTACTTC
.	TRBV2	TRBJ1-5	14	.	CASSDQGGNQPQHF	TGTGCCAGCAGTGATCAGGGTGGGAATCAGCCCCAGCATTTT
.	TRBV15	TRBJ2-3	15	TRBD1	CATLKGGEHTDTQYF	TGTGCCACCCTTAAAGGGGGCGAGCACACAGATACGCAGTATTTT
.	TRBV4-3	TRBJ2-2	14	.	CASSRDRNTGELFF	TGCGCCAGCAGCCGTGACAGGAACACCGGGGAGCTGTTTTTT
.	TRBV15	TRBJ1-1	13	.	CATSRVLGHRAFF	TGTGCCACCAGCAGGGTATTGGGGCATAGGGCTTTCTTT
.	TRBV7-6	TRBJ1-5	14	TRBD1	CASSLGQGNQPQHF	TGTGCCAGCAGCTTGGGACAGGGCAACCAGCCCCAGCATTTT
.	TRBV12-3/TRBV12-4	TRBJ2-2	13	.	CASSLIYPGELFF	TGTGCCAGCAGTTTAATATATCCCGGGGAGCTGTTTTTT
.	TRBV5-4	TRBJ2-5	13	.	CASSLGGAETQYF	TGTGCCAGCAGCTTGGGCGGGGCAGAGACCCAGTACTTC
.	TRBV7-9	TRBJ2-7	15	TRBD2	CASSSTRRESYEQYF	TGTGCCAGCAGCTCGACGCGGCGGGAGAGCTACGAGCAGTACTTC
.	TRBV7-2	TRBJ2-1	15	.	CASSQGGNTYNEQFF	TGTGCCAGCAGCCAGGGGGGTAACACCTACAATGAGCAGTTCTTC
few	TRBV11-2	TRBJ1-1	12	.	CASLRMNTEAFF	TGTGCCAGCTTGAGGATGAACACTGAAGCTTTCTTT
.	TRBV27	TRBJ1-6	15	.	CASSSRDTYNSPLHF	TGTGCCAGCAGTTCCCGCGACACATATAATTCACCCCTCCACTTT
.	TRBV6-2/TRBV6-3	TRBJ1-5	15	.	CASSYVAGVNQPQHF	TGTGCCAGCAGTTATGTTGCAGGGGTTAATCAGCCCCAGCATTTT
.	TRBV2	TRBJ1-5	15	.	CASRTGTPSNQPQHF	TGTGCCAGCAGAACCGGGACACCTAGCAATCAGCCCCAGCATTTT
few	TRBV5-1	TRBJ1-2	13	TRBD1	CASSKDRYYGYTF	TGCGCCAGCAGCAAGGACAGGTACTATGGCTACACCTTC
.	TRBV5-4	TRBJ2-5	15	TRBD1	CASSSWDRGGETQYF	TGTGCCAGCAGCTCATGGGACAGGGGGGGAGAGACCCAGTACTTC
.	TRBV5-1	TRBJ1-3	13	TRBD1	CASSSGQGNTIYF	TGCGCCAGCAGCTCGGGACAGGGAAACACCATATATTTT
.	TRBV30	TRBJ2-5	14	TRBD1	CAWSPGQGAETQYF	TGTGCCTGGAGTCCGGGACAGGGGGCTGAGACCCAGTACTTC
.	TRBV6-1	TRBJ1-2	17	TRBD1	CASSVIGTAGTNYGYTF	TGTGCCAGCAGTGTAATCGGGACAGCCGGGACTAACTATGGCTACACCTTC
.	TRBV7-7	TRBJ2-7	16	TRBD1	CASSPRQGAASYEQYF	TGTGCCAGCAGCCCGAGACAGGGGGCTGCTTCCTACGAGCAGTACTTC